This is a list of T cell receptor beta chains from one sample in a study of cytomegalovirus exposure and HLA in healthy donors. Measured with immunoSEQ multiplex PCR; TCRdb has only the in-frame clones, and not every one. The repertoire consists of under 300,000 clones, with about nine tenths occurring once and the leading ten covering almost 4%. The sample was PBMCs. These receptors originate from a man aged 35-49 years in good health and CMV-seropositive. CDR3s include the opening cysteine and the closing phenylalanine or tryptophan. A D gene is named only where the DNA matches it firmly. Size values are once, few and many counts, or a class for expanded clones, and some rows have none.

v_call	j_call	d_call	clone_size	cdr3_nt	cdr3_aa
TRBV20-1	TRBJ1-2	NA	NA	TGCAGTGCTAGTACGGGTCTAGGCTACACCTTC	CSASTGLGYTF
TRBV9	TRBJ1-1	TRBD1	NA	TGTGCCAGCAGCCGACAGGGCAACACTGAAGCTTTCTTT	CASSRQGNTEAFF
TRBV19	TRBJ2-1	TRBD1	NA	TGTGCCACAAGGGGGCGTAGCTCCTACAATGAGCAGTTCTTC	CATRGRSSYNEQFF
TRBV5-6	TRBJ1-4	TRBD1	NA	TGTGCCAGCAGCTCCGGACAGGGCTGGGGGCTTTTT	CASSSGQGWGLF
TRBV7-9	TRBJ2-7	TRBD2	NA	TGTGCCAGCAGCCCGGGACTAGCGGTCTCCTACGAGCAGTACTTC	CASSPGLAVSYEQYF
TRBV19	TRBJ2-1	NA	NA	TGTGCCAGTAGTAGCGGGGCCTACAATGAGCAGTTCTTC	CASSSGAYNEQFF
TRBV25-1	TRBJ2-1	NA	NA	TGTGCCAGCACGACAGGCGGCTACTACAATGAGCAGTTCTTC	CASTTGGYYNEQFF
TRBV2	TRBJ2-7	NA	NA	TGTGCCAGCATAGTGGACAGATCCTACGAGCAGTACTTC	CASIVDRSYEQYF
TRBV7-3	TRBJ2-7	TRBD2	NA	TGTGCCAGCAGCTTCGGTTCCACTAGCGGGAGCCACGAGCAGTACTTC	CASSFGSTSGSHEQYF
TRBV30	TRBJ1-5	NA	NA	TGTGCCTGGAGTGTAGGGTGGGGGGGCGGTAGCAATCAGCCCCAGCATTTT	CAWSVGWGGGSNQPQHF
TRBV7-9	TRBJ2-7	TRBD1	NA	TGTGCCAGCAGTCCCGGGACAGGGGGAAACGAGCAGTACTTC	CASSPGTGGNEQYF
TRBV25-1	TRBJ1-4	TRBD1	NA	TGTGCCAGCAGTACTAGTCGGGACAGAGAGAATGAAAAACTGTTTTTT	CASSTSRDRENEKLFF
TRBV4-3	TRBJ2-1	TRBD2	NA	TGCGCCAGCAGCCAAGATAATGCGGGAGGGCCCGATGAGCAGTTCTTC	CASSQDNAGGPDEQFF
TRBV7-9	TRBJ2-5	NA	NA	TGTGCCAGCAGCTTAGCCCCGTTTCCGGGGAGTGAGACCCAGTACTTC	CASSLAPFPGSETQYF
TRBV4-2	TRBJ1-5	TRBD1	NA	TGTGCCAGCAGCCAAGGTACAGGGGAGGAGCCCCAGCATTTT	CASSQGTGEEPQHF
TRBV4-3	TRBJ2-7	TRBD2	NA	TGCGCCAGCAGCCAAGAAACTAGCGGGGACTACGAGCAGTACTTC	CASSQETSGDYEQYF
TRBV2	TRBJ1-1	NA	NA	TGTGCCAGCAGTGGGGAGACTGACACTGAAGCTTTCTTT	CASSGETDTEAFF
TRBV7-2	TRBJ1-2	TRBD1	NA	TGTGCCAGCAGCTGGGACAGACGATATGGCTACACCTTC	CASSWDRRYGYTF
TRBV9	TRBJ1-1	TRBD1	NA	TGTGCCAGCAGCCCGGGACAGTGGAACACTGAAGCTTTCTTT	CASSPGQWNTEAFF
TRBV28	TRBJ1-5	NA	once	TGTGCCAGCAGTATCCCGGCGGGTTATCAGCCCCAGCATTTT	CASSIPAGYQPQHF
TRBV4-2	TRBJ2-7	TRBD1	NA	TGTGCCAGCAGCCAGGGACAGGAGTCGTACGAGCAGTACTTC	CASSQGQESYEQYF
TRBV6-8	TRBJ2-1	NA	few	TGTGCCAGCAGTTACCCGGGGTCCTACAATGAGCAGTTCTTC	CASSYPGSYNEQFF
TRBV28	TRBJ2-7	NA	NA	TGTGCCAGCAGTTTCCTCACAGGGACCTACGAGCAGTACTTC	CASSFLTGTYEQYF
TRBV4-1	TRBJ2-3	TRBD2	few	TGCGCCAGCAGCCAAGAATACGGGAGGGGCACAGATACGCAGTATTTT	CASSQEYGRGTDTQYF
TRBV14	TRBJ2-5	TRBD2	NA	TGTGCCAGCAGCGTAAGCGGGACAGAGACCCAGTACTTC	CASSVSGTETQYF
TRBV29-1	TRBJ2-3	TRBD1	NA	TGCAGCGCCCGGACAGGGACAGATACGCAGTATTTT	CSARTGTDTQYF